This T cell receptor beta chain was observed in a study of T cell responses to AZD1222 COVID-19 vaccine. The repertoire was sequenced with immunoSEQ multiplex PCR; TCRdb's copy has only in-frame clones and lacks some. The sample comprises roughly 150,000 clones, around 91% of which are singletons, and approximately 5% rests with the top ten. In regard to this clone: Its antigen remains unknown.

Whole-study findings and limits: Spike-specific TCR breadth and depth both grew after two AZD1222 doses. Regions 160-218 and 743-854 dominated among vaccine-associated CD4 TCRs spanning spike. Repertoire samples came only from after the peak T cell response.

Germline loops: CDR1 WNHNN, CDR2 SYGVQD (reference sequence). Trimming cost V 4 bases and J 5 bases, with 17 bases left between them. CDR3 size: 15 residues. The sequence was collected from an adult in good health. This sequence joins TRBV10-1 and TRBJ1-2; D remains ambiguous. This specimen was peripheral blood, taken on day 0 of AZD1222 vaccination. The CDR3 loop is CASSARVIGPYGYTF. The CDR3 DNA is TGCGCCAGCAGTGCAAGAGTTATCGGTCCTTATGGCTACACCTTC.